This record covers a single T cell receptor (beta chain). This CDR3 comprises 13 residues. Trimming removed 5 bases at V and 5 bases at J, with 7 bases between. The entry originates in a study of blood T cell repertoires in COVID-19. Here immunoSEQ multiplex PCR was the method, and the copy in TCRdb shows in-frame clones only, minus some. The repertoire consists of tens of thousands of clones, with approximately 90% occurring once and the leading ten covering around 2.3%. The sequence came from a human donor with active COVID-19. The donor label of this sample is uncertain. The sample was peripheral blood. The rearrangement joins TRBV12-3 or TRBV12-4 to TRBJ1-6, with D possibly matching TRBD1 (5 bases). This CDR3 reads CASSKGDNSPLHF. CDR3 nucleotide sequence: TGTGCCAGCAGTAAAGGGGATAATTCACCCCTCCACTTT.